A single sample is the source of the 32 T cell receptor beta chains below, sequenced in a study of T cells in Graves' hyperthyroidism and ophthalmopathy. TCR beta CDR3 regions were amplified from RNA. The HTBI primer set served for first-round RT-PCR of the TCR CDR3. TCRdb called the multiplex PCR reads again in MiXCR, with one record for every CDR3 protein. The sample contains a few hundred thousand distinct CDR3 sequences, approximately 48% of which appear only once. Sequencing input: peripheral blood or thyroid tissue (not recorded which). These receptors came from an adult woman with Graves' disease, either hyperthyroidism or ophthalmopathy (not recorded which).

Concerning this clonotype: A much larger clone is a single base away; this may be a read error. The chain links TRBV20-1 to TRBJ1-5; no firm D call. Per the germline V gene, CDR1 is DFQATT and CDR2 is SNEGSKA (reference sequence). The CDR3 length is 15 residues. The chain's CDR3 is CSAVPWTYSNQPRHF. In DNA, the CDR3 is TGCAGTGCCGTTCCTTGGACCTATAGCAATCAGCCCCGGCATTTT.

The chain combines TRBV5-6 with TRBJ1-5; tentative D call: TRBD1 (5 bases). CDR1 is SGHDT and CDR2 is YYEEEE in the germline V gene. Trimming cost V 0 bases and J 3 bases, with 16 bases left between them. The CDR3 runs 17 residues. The CDR3 DNA reads as TGTGCCAGCAGCTTGGGGAGGGGTTCAAATTCCAATCAGCCCCAGCATTTT. As protein: CASSLGRGSNSNQPQHF.

The gene calls are TRBV7-9 and TRBJ1-5, with 7 bases that match TRBD1. The V and J ends lost 4 bases and 2 bases, in that order; junction bases with no gene match: 8. CDR1 SEHNR and CDR2 FQNEAQ come from the germline V gene (reference sequence). The CDR3 consists of 16 residues. CDR3 coding DNA: TGTGCCAGCAGCTCCGGACAGGTCCTGGGCAATCAGCCCCAGCATTTT. Translated, it gives CASSSGQVLGNQPQHF.

There are many counts of this clonotype. This chain joins TRBV5-6 and TRBJ2-7; 11 nucleotides match TRBD2. The J segment lost 2 bases and the V segment lost 4 bases, leaving 2 bases of the junction unmatched. The CDR3 has 14 residues. Germline V gene lookup returns CDR1 SGHDT and CDR2 YYEEEE. CDR3 region: CASSQLAGAYEQYF. DNA for the CDR3: TGTGCCAGCAGCCAACTAGCGGGAGCCTACGAGCAGTACTTC.

There are many counts of this clonotype. V usage is TRBV5-1 and J usage is TRBJ1-3; D ambiguous. V was pared by 1 base and J by 0 bases, with 11 bases between. Germline V gene lookup returns CDR1 SGHRS and CDR2 YFSETQ. The CDR3 consists of 16 residues. The CDR3 reads CASSLKDSSSGNTIYF. The CDR3 nucleotides read TGCGCCAGCAGCTTGAAGGACTCGAGCTCTGGAAACACCATATATTTT.

The chain has TRBV20-1 and TRBJ2-7, with 7 bases aligning to TRBD2. This CDR3 comprises 12 residues. With 3 bases clipped from V and 6 bases from J, the junction kept 5 bases outside the gene matches. Per germline, CDR1 DFQATT and CDR2 SNEGSKA (reference sequence). For the CDR3, the DNA is TGCAGTGCTAGCTTGCGGGAGTTCGAGCAGTACTTC. Translating gives CSASLREFEQYF.

The genes are TRBV4-1 and TRBJ2-7; 7 bases map to TRBD1. V lost 0 bases, J lost 6 bases, and 2 bases stayed unmatched. Germline assignment: CDR1 MGHRA and CDR2 YSYEKL. This CDR3 spans 13 amino acids. CDR3 sequence reads: CASSQENRGEQYF. CDR3 sequence (DNA): TGCGCCAGCAGCCAAGAGAACAGGGGCGAGCAGTACTTC.

The gene calls are TRBV2 and TRBJ2-2; TRBD1 or TRBD2 may be the D gene (7 bases each). The germline gives CDR1 SNHLY, CDR2 FYNNEI. V was pared by 6 bases and J by 5 bases, with 10 bases between. The CDR3 runs 13 residues. The CDR3 reads CASRQGGTGELFF. The CDR3 nucleotides are TGTGCCAGCAGGCAGGGGGGGACCGGGGAGCTGTTTTTT.

The V call is TRBV27, the J call TRBJ1-5; D may be TRBD1 (6 bases). Germline CDR1 MNHEY, CDR2 SMNVEV (reference sequence). Trimming left V 8 bases short and J 0 bases short, with 20 bases between. CDR3 length: 17 residues. The CDR3 reads CASRTGAAWNSNQPQHF. Written as DNA, the CDR3 is TGTGCCAGCCGAACGGGGGCGGCGTGGAATAGCAATCAGCCCCAGCATTTT.

This sequence joins TRBV19 and TRBJ1-5, with a weak D call TRBD1 (5 bases). Germline values: CDR1 LNHDA, CDR2 SQIVND (reference sequence). V was clipped by 6 bases and J by 2 bases, with 11 bases between them. The CDR3 is 14 residues long. As DNA, the CDR3 is TGTGCCAGTAGCGGGGCCAGCCGCAATCAGCCCCAGCATTTT. Translation: CASSGASRNQPQHF.

The V and J genes are TRBV7-8 and TRBJ1-3, with D possibly being TRBD1 (6 bases). This CDR3 region has 16 residues. V gave up 5 bases and J gave up 4 bases, with 18 bases separating them. Germline V gene lookup returns CDR1 SGHVS and CDR2 FQNEAQ. CDR3 in amino acids: CASSGEGQGTGNTIYF. The CDR3 region has the DNA TGTGCCAGCAGCGGAGAAGGGCAGGGGACCGGAAACACCATATATTTT.

This clonotype was seen ten or more times. The V and J genes are TRBV9 and TRBJ2-7; TRBD1 aligns across 12 bases. Germline CDR1 SGDLS, CDR2 YYNGEE. V lost 0 bases to trimming and J lost 5 bases; unmatched junction nucleotides: 3. This CDR3 spans 15 amino acids. The CDR3 sequence: CASSVGGTGGHEQYF. CDR3 DNA sequence: TGTGCCAGCAGCGTAGGAGGGACAGGGGGCCACGAGCAGTACTTC.

This clonotype came up many times. The V and J genes are TRBV29-1 and TRBJ2-7, with a weak D call TRBD1 (6 bases). The CDR3 is 13 amino acids. Germline CDR1 SQVTM, CDR2 ANQGSEA. V was shortened by 4 bases and J by 1 base, with 11 bases between the two germline ends. The CDR3 DNA reads TGCAGCGTTGTGGGGGCCAAATCCTACGAGCAGTACTTC. It is translated as CSVVGAKSYEQYF.

This clonotype has only a few counts. The gene calls are TRBV12-3 or TRBV12-4 and TRBJ2-2; 9 nucleotides line up with TRBD1. V shed 2 bases, J shed 8 bases, and the junction held 6 bases outside the gene matches. This CDR3 is built from 15 residues. The CDR3 region has the DNA TGTGCCAGCAGTTTAAGACAGGGGGGACGGGGGGAGCTGTTTTTT. Amino acid sequence: CASSLRQGGRGELFF.

V is TRBV7-9 and J is TRBJ1-2, with a tentative D call TRBD1 (6 bases). CDR3 length: 14 amino acids. V was trimmed by 5 bases and J by 4 bases, leaving 14 bases between them. Looked up from germline, CDR1 is SEHNR and CDR2 is FQNEAQ (reference sequence). The CDR3 loop reads CASSQRQAGYGYTF. CDR3 DNA: TGTGCCAGCAGCCAAAGACAGGCCGGCTATGGCTACACCTTC.

This clonotype was seen only a few times. This chain joins TRBV28 and TRBJ1-1; possible D gene TRBD1, 6 bases. The CDR3 runs 14 residues. CDR1 and CDR2 from the germline V gene are MDHEN and SYDVKM. Trimming took off 6 bases at V and 8 bases at J, with 19 bases between the two ends. CDR3: CASRHRDPDPEAFF. CDR3 coding DNA: TGTGCCAGCAGGCACAGGGACCCTGATCCAGAAGCTTTCTTT.

This clonotype was found a few times. The chain links TRBV7-9 to TRBJ1-6; 9 bases match TRBD1. The CDR3 runs 14 residues. The J segment lost 11 bases and the V segment lost 6 bases, leaving 8 bases of the junction unmatched. Germline V CDR1 and CDR2: SEHNR, FQNEAQ (reference sequence). The CDR3 loop reads CASSLDRGLPPLHF. In nucleotides, the CDR3 is TGTGCCAGCAGTTTGGACAGGGGACTACCACCCCTCCACTTT.

The chain couples TRBV10-3 to TRBJ2-5; tentatively, D is TRBD1 (6 bases). Germline V CDR1 and CDR2: ENHRY, SYGVKD. Trimming took 7 bases from V and 4 from J, leaving 16 bases between them. The CDR3 spans 14 residues. CDR3 residues: CAIMGEGVAETQYF. The CDR3 region has the DNA TGTGCCATCATGGGTGAGGGGGTTGCAGAGACCCAGTACTTC.

The J gene is TRBJ2-5, the V gene TRBV5-1; tentative D call: TRBD2 (5 bases). CDR1 and CDR2 (germline): SGHRS, YFSETQ. Between the trimmed V and J ends, which lost 3 bases and 6 bases, there was a span of 18 bases. This CDR3 spans 15 amino acids. CDR3 amino acids: CASSSAESPGKTQYF. In nucleotides, the CDR3 is TGCGCCAGCAGCTCCGCTGAGTCCCCCGGGAAGACCCAGTACTTC.

This clonotype was found many times. The chain employs TRBV2 and TRBJ2-2, with a possible D match to TRBD2 (5 bases). This CDR3 comprises 15 residues. Between the trimmed V and J ends, which lost 5 bases and 2 bases, there was a span of 12 bases. Germline CDR1 is SNHLY and CDR2 is FYNNEI. In nucleotides, the CDR3 is TGTGCCAGCAGTTCGGAGGTGGGAAACACCGGGGAGCTGTTTTTT. Translating gives CASSSEVGNTGELFF.

The rearrangement uses TRBV10-3 and TRBJ1-6, with TRBD1 matching 7 bases. CDR3 length equals 14 residues. CDR1 is ENHRY and CDR2 is SYGVKD in the germline V gene. Germline trimming cut 7 bases from V and 9 bases from J; bases unmatched to any gene: 9. CDR3 sequence (DNA): TGTGCCATCAAGGGGGCGCGGGAAGGTTCACCCCTCCACTTT. Translation gives CAIKGAREGSPLHF.

This clonotype was seen many times. The chain joins TRBV12-3 or TRBV12-4 to TRBJ1-1; D is possibly TRBD1 (6 bases). This CDR3 is built from 13 residues. V lost 3 bases, J lost 5 bases, and 10 bases lay in between. CDR3 coding DNA: TGTGCCAGCAGTTTCGAAAGGGGGACTGAAGCTTTCTTT. This gives the protein CASSFERGTEAFF.

This clonotype has a count of ten or more. CDR3 amino acids: CSARDPLALNTEAFF. The CDR3 DNA follows: TGCAGTGCTAGAGATCCCCTGGCTCTGAACACTGAAGCTTTCTTT. This chain joins TRBV20-1 and TRBJ1-1; no clear D gene. This CDR3 region has 15 residues. Trimming removed 0 bases from V and 0 bases from J, with 11 bases in between. CDR1 and CDR2 from the germline V gene are DFQATT and SNEGSKA (reference sequence).

The gene calls are TRBV29-1 and TRBJ1-6; D remains unclear. The CDR3 has 12 residues. V dropped 3 bases and J dropped 10 bases, with 10 bases sitting between them. Germline lookup yields CDR1 SQVTM and CDR2 ANQGSEA. CDR3 nucleotides: TGCAGCGTTGACGGCGGTGGGTCACCCCTCCACTTT. Residues: CSVDGGGSPLHF.

This clonotype was recorded many times. The chain has TRBV12-3 or TRBV12-4 and TRBJ1-3; D not certain. Trimming removed 3 bases from V and 2 bases from J, with 14 bases in between. The CDR3 sequence is 16 residues long. DNA for the CDR3: TGTGCCAGCAGTTTGACGGCAGGCGTACCTGGAAACACCATATATTTT. Protein: CASSLTAGVPGNTIYF.

This clonotype was observed once. The chain employs TRBV11-2 and TRBJ2-5; 8 positions agree with TRBD2. Germline CDR1 reads SGHAT; CDR2 reads FQNNGV. CDR3 size: 15 residues. The J segment lost 2 bases and the V segment lost 5 bases, leaving 7 bases of the junction unmatched. CDR3 coding DNA: TGTGCCAGCAGCCGGGGGGGGGCCGGTCAAGAGACCCAGTACTTC. As protein: CASSRGGAGQETQYF.

The chain couples TRBV7-2 to TRBJ1-6; 7 positions match TRBD1. The germline CDR1 and CDR2 sequences are SGHTA and FQGNSA. This CDR3 is 16 amino acids long. The V gene end was trimmed by 4 bases and the J gene end by 6 bases; junction bases not matched to a gene: 9. CDR3 sequence (DNA): TGTGCCAGCAGCTCCGCGAGGGGGCTGGCTAATTCACCCCTCCACTTT. Residues: CASSSARGLANSPLHF.

This clonotype has a count of ten or more. This chain links TRBV20-1 with TRBJ1-5, with D unclear. With 3 bases removed from V and 3 bases from J, the gap between germline ends came to 15 bases. CDR3 length equals 15 residues. The V gene's germline CDR1 is DFQATT and CDR2 SNEGSKA (reference sequence). This CDR3 is CSARIPNSLNQPQHF. CDR3 DNA: TGCAGTGCTAGGATCCCAAACAGCCTCAATCAGCCCCAGCATTTT.

The chain links TRBV29-1 to TRBJ1-1; possibly TRBD1 for D (6 bases). CDR3 size: 14 residues. The ends were cut back, 1 base at V and 3 bases at J, with 12 bases in the middle. In germline, CDR1 is SQVTM, CDR2 ANQGSEA. This chain's CDR3 is CSVEGGRGYTEAFF. The CDR3 coding sequence is TGCAGCGTTGAAGGTGGCAGGGGATACACTGAAGCTTTCTTT.

This sequence joins TRBV2 and TRBJ2-7; no definite D call. V lost 6 bases and J lost 5, with 14 bases in between. Germline V gives CDR1 SNHLY, CDR2 FYNNEI. The CDR3 consists of 13 residues. CDR3 DNA: TGTGCCAGCAGCCACTTCCTAGGGCACGAGCAGTACTTC. The encoded protein is CASSHFLGHEQYF.

This clonotype has ten or more counts. The CDR3 region has the DNA TGTGCCAGCAGTTACCCACAGGTTACTACCTACGAGCAGTACTTC. Translated, it gives CASSYPQVTTYEQYF. The chain carries TRBV6-6 and TRBJ2-7, with a tentative D call TRBD1 (5 bases). The CDR3 contains 15 residues. From germline, CDR1 is MNHNY and CDR2 SVGAGI (reference sequence). V was cut by 2 bases and J by 2 bases, with 13 bases left in between.

This clonotype has ten or more counts. This sequence joins TRBV20-1 and TRBJ2-7; 9 nucleotides align to TRBD1. With 7 bases clipped from V and 4 bases from J, the junction kept 2 bases outside the gene matches. There are 11 residues in the CDR3. The germline V gene encodes CDR1 DFQATT and CDR2 SNEGSKA (reference sequence). CDR3 in DNA: TGCAGTGGCGGGACAGGGTACGAGCAGTACTTC. Its translation is CSGGTGYEQYF.